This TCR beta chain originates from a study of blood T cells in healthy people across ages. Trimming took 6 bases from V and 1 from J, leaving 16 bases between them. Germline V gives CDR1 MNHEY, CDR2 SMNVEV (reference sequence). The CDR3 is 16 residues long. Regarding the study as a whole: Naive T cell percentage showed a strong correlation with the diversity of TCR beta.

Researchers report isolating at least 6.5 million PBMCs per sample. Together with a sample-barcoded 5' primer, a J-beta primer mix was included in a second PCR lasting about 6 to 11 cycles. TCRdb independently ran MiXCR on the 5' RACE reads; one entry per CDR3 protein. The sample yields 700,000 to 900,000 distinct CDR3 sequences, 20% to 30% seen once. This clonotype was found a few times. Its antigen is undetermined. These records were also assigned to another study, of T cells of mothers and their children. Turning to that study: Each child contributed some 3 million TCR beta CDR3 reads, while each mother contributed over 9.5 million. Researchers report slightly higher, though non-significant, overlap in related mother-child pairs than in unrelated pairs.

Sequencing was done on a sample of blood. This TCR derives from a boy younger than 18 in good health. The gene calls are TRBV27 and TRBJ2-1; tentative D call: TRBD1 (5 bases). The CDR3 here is CASSPRDSGSYNEQFF. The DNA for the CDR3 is TGTGCCAGCAGCCCCAGGGATTCCGGGTCCTACAATGAGCAGTTCTTC.